The 28 T cell receptor beta chains presented below share a single source sample, sequenced in a study of spatial heterogeneity in lung cancer. TCRdb called the 5' RACE reads again in MiXCR, with one record for every CDR3 protein. The data hold under 75,000 distinct CDR3 sequences, with 7.5% to 8.5% observed a single time. This sample's time point: sample taken at primary tumor resection. From tumor, nontumor lung or frozen PBMC, whole RNA was taken unsorted for sequencing. Sample: PBMCs, taken at surgery. The receptors originated from a female donor with early-stage non-small cell lung cancer.

Many counts were recorded for this clonotype. The gene calls are TRBV12-3 or TRBV12-4 and TRBJ1-5; 10 nucleotides agree with TRBD1. J gave up 5 bases and V 6 bases, and 7 bases lay outside the gene matches. The CDR3 length is 15 residues. CDR3 in amino acids: CASRLPGQGYQPQHF. In DNA form, the CDR3 reads TGTGCCAGCAGACTACCGGGACAGGGGTATCAGCCCCAGCATTTT.

This clonotype was counted at least ten times. This sequence joins TRBV5-1 and TRBJ1-1; D may be TRBD1 (5 bases). The CDR3 has 14 amino acids. V lost 4 bases and J lost 1, with 11 bases in between. From germline, CDR1 is SGHRS and CDR2 YFSETQ. The CDR3 coding sequence is TGCGCCAGCAGCCTGACAGCCTCGAACACTGAAGCTTTCTTT. Protein sequence: CASSLTASNTEAFF.

The rearrangement links TRBV28 to TRBJ2-7, with D perhaps matching TRBD1 or TRBD2 (6 bases each). V was clipped by 8 bases and J by 7 bases, with 18 bases between them. The CDR3 contains 13 residues. CDR1 and CDR2 from the germline V gene are MDHEN and SYDVKM. CDR3 sequence reads: CASGGRERWEQYF. The CDR3 DNA reads as TGTGCCAGCGGGGGGCGCGAGAGGTGGGAGCAGTACTTC.

In its sample, this clonotype was seen many times. The V gene is TRBV7-9, the J gene TRBJ2-6, with D perhaps TRBD2 (5 bases). The germline V and J ends were trimmed by 0 bases and 4 bases, with 10 bases remaining between them. CDR1 SEHNR and CDR2 FQNEAQ come from the germline V gene (reference sequence). This CDR3 spans 16 amino acids. CDR3 protein: CASSLAAAAGANVLTF. In nucleotides, the CDR3 is TGTGCCAGCAGCTTAGCGGCAGCGGCAGGGGCCAACGTCCTGACTTTC.

This clonotype was recorded at least ten times. Written as DNA, the CDR3 is TGCGCCAGCAGCCCGGCCTCGGGCCCGGGGGCGACTAATGAAAAACTGTTTTTT. Translation: CASSPASGPGATNEKLFF. The chain has TRBV4-1 and TRBJ1-4; TRBD1 is a possible D gene (6 bases). The CDR3 is 18 amino acids. V gave up 4 bases and J gave up 2 bases, with 20 bases separating them. Germline lookup yields CDR1 MGHRA and CDR2 YSYEKL.

This clonotype was observed at least ten times. This chain links TRBV3-1 with TRBJ1-2; unclear D gene. The CDR3 is 13 amino acids. Looked up from germline, CDR1 is LGHDT and CDR2 is YNNKEL (reference sequence). Trimming removed 4 bases from V and 6 bases from J, with 12 bases in between. CDR3 bases: TGTGCCAGCAGCCCGTCGGGGTCCCATGGCTACACCTTC. Translation: CASSPSGSHGYTF.

In its sample, this clonotype was seen many times. J is TRBJ1-1 and V is TRBV7-9; no definite D call. Trimming took 2 bases from V and 1 from J, leaving 8 bases between them. The germline CDR1 and CDR2 sequences are SEHNR and FQNEAQ (reference sequence). The CDR3 length is 14 residues. Written as DNA, the CDR3 is TGTGCCAGCAGCTTAATGCATCCGAACACTGAAGCTTTCTTT. Translated: CASSLMHPNTEAFF.

There are many counts of this clonotype. The gene calls are TRBV4-2 and TRBJ2-3, with 9 positions matching TRBD2. The germline V gene has CDR1 LGHNA and CDR2 YNFKEQ. The V gene end was trimmed by 0 bases and the J gene end by 7 bases; junction bases not matched to a gene: 5. The CDR3 runs 15 residues. The CDR3 here is CASSQEPSGAYTQYF. Here the CDR3 DNA reads TGTGCCAGCAGCCAAGAGCCTAGCGGGGCGTATACGCAGTATTTT.

This clonotype showed up many times. This chain connects TRBV12-3 or TRBV12-4 to TRBJ2-3, with D possibly being TRBD2 (5 bases). This CDR3 has 16 residues. The germline V and J ends were trimmed by 5 bases and 0 bases, with 15 bases remaining between them. CDR3 sequence reads: CASSPRGGISTDTQYF. The DNA for the CDR3 is TGTGCCAGCAGTCCCCGGGGTGGGATTAGCACAGATACGCAGTATTTT.

This rearrangement joins TRBV30 to TRBJ2-2; TRBD1 matches 9 bases. CDR1 and CDR2 (germline): GTSNPN, SVGIG (reference sequence). The CDR3 has 16 amino acids. The V gene end was trimmed by 3 bases and the J gene end by 3 bases; junction bases not matched to a gene: 8. The CDR3 sequence is CAWRAPGQGHTGELFF. DNA of the CDR3: TGTGCCTGGAGGGCTCCGGGACAGGGACACACCGGGGAGCTGTTTTTT.

This clonotype was detected many times. The gene calls are TRBV20-1 and TRBJ1-6, with 7 bases aligning to TRBD1. Germline loops: CDR1 DFQATT, CDR2 SNEGSKA (reference sequence). Unmatched junction bases numbered 3, after V lost 4 bases and J lost 6 bases. The CDR3 loop spans 13 amino acids. This CDR3 reads CSATTGPNSPLHF. CDR3 coding DNA: TGCAGTGCTACGACAGGGCCTAATTCACCCCTCCACTTT.

Many counts were recorded for this clonotype. The rearrangement uses TRBV24-1 and TRBJ1-4; 9 nucleotides agree with TRBD1. The ends lost 5 bases at V and 3 bases at J; junction bases unmatched: 6. CDR1 and CDR2 from the germline V gene are KGHDR and SFDVKD. The CDR3 has 16 residues. The CDR3 DNA reads as TGTGCCACCAGTGGTCCGACAGGGGGAGCTAATGAAAAACTGTTTTTT. Translated, it gives CATSGPTGGANEKLFF.

This clonotype was counted many times. V usage is TRBV7-3 and J usage is TRBJ2-5; 9 bases line up with TRBD1. The CDR3 is 15 amino acids. The germline V gene encodes CDR1 SGHTA and CDR2 FQGTGA. J lost 4 bases, V lost 4 bases, and 7 bases had no gene match. The CDR3 reads CASSSPGTGTETQYF. In DNA form, the CDR3 reads TGTGCCAGCAGCTCCCCGGGGACAGGGACAGAGACCCAGTACTTC.

This clonotype was recorded at least ten times. J is TRBJ2-5 and V is TRBV10-3, with 10 bases identical to TRBD2. CDR1 and CDR2 (germline): ENHRY, SYGVKD. CDR3 length: 13 amino acids. Trimming took 10 bases from V and 5 from J; bases not matched to a gene: 7. This chain's CDR3 is CASSSGGEETQYF. As DNA, the CDR3 is TGTGCCAGCTCTAGCGGGGGTGAGGAGACCCAGTACTTC.

This clonotype was counted between two and nine times. This chain connects TRBV6-6 to TRBJ1-1; D is unclear. The germline V and J ends were trimmed by 7 bases and 1 base, with 13 bases remaining between them. Germline CDR1 reads MNHNY; CDR2 reads SVGAGI (reference sequence). The CDR3 covers 14 residues. The CDR3 region has the DNA TGTGCCAGCATCCCGGGTCGAGGGAACACTGAAGCTTTCTTT. Protein product: CASIPGRGNTEAFF.

The chain links TRBV12-3 or TRBV12-4 to TRBJ1-2; no reliable D call. CDR3 length equals 13 residues. V was shortened by 6 bases and J by 4 bases, with 12 bases between the two germline ends. CDR3 protein: CASSLDGGYGYTF. The DNA of the CDR3 is TGTGCCAGCAGCCTGGACGGAGGCTATGGCTACACCTTC.

This chain connects TRBV7-6 to TRBJ1-5; D not resolved. The CDR3 runs to 16 residues. V was cut by 6 bases and J by 4 bases, with 19 bases left in between. CDR1 SGHVS and CDR2 FNYEAQ come from the germline V gene. As DNA, the CDR3 is TGTGCCAGCAGGCGAGTGGGTTACGGGGATAATCAGCCCCAGCATTTT. This encodes CASRRVGYGDNQPQHF.

The chain carries TRBV5-4 and TRBJ2-3; TRBD2 agrees at 9 bases. With V trimmed by 3 bases and J by 0 bases, 14 bases remained unmatched. Germline loops: CDR1 SGHNT, CDR2 YYREEE (reference sequence). CDR3 length equals 19 residues. The chain's CDR3 is CASSSPAGAGGESTDTQYF. The CDR3 region has the DNA TGTGCCAGCAGCTCGCCGGCTGGGGCGGGGGGGGAGAGCACAGATACGCAGTATTTT.

This clonotype has a handful of counts. The chain joins TRBV29-1 to TRBJ1-4; the match to TRBD1 covers 8 bases. This CDR3 comprises 14 residues. V trimming: 4 bases; J trimming: 5 bases; junction bases outside the gene matches: 6. CDR1 is SQVTM, CDR2 ANQGSEA, per germline. Here the CDR3 DNA reads TGCAGCGTTGCGGGGGACAGGCAGAATGAAAAACTGTTTTTT. Its translation is CSVAGDRQNEKLFF. The complete variable domain, with remaining parts taken from reference TRBV29-1 and TRBJ1-4, reads SAVISQKPSRDICQRGTSLTIQCQVDSQVTMMFWYRQQPGQSLTLIATANQGSEATYESGFVIDKFPISRPNLTFSTLTVSNMSPEDSSIYLCSVAGDRQNEKLFFGSGTQLSVL.

This clonotype was seen ten or more times. This chain connects TRBV5-1 to TRBJ2-2, with 7 bases that match TRBD1. The CDR3 is 15 residues long. CDR1 and CDR2 (germline): SGHRS, YFSETQ. The J segment lost 2 bases and the V segment lost 4 bases, leaving 5 bases of the junction unmatched. Here the CDR3 DNA reads TGCGCCAGCAGCAGAAGACAGGGTAACACCGGGGAGCTGTTTTTT. Translation gives CASSRRQGNTGELFF.

V is TRBV19 and J is TRBJ2-2, with TRBD2 matching 12 bases. This CDR3 spans 18 amino acids. Germline V gene data show CDR1 as LNHDA and CDR2 as SQIVND (reference sequence). V lost 6 bases to trimming and J lost 2 bases; unmatched junction nucleotides: 10. The CDR3 DNA reads TGTGCCAGTAGAACCTCCGGGACTAGCGGGTTTAACACCGGGGAGCTGTTTTTT. Residues: CASRTSGTSGFNTGELFF.

This clonotype was found many times. The rearrangement links TRBV28 to TRBJ1-1, with D perhaps TRBD1 (5 bases). The CDR3 length is 13 residues. Germline CDR1 and CDR2: MDHEN and SYDVKM. The ends were cut back, 6 bases at V and 7 bases at J, with 15 bases in the middle. The CDR3 coding sequence is TGTGCCAGCAGCTTCCTTCAGGGCTATGAAGCTTTCTTT. Amino acid sequence: CASSFLQGYEAFF.

This clonotype was observed many times. The chain combines TRBV5-1 with TRBJ2-7, with a weak D call TRBD2 (6 bases). From germline, CDR1 is SGHRS and CDR2 YFSETQ. The V gene lost 0 bases and the J gene lost 0 bases, with 10 bases spanning the gap. This CDR3 is 15 amino acids long. CDR3 protein: CASSLEASASYEQYF. CDR3 nucleotides: TGCGCCAGCAGCTTGGAGGCTAGCGCCTCCTACGAGCAGTACTTC.

The genes are TRBV2 and TRBJ1-5; TRBD1 matches at 7 bases. Germline lookup yields CDR1 SNHLY and CDR2 FYNNEI. V shed 2 bases and J 7 bases; nucleotides not matched to a gene: 5. The CDR3 totals 14 residues. The CDR3 region has the DNA TGTGCCAGCAGTGAACGACAGGGTAGGCAGCCCCAGCATTTT. As protein: CASSERQGRQPQHF.

This clonotype was found many times. CDR3 in amino acids: CASRRYQGMSNQPQHF. In DNA, the CDR3 is TGTGCCAGCAGACGTTATCAGGGGATGAGCAATCAGCCCCAGCATTTT. V and J are TRBV6-5 and TRBJ1-5, with a weak D call TRBD1 (6 bases). The CDR3 is made up of 16 amino acids. The germline V gene encodes CDR1 MNHEY and CDR2 SVGAGI. Trimming took 6 bases from V and 1 from J, leaving 16 bases between them.

The CDR3 loop reads CASSQDPGQGTATNEKLFF. The CDR3 DNA follows: TGCGCCAGCAGCCAAGATCCGGGACAGGGGACCGCAACTAATGAAAAACTGTTTTTT. This chain connects TRBV4-1 to TRBJ1-4; 10 nucleotides match TRBD1. The CDR3 consists of 19 residues. Looked up from germline, CDR1 is MGHRA and CDR2 is YSYEKL. With V trimmed by 0 bases and J by 0 bases, 7 bases remained unmatched.

This clonotype was seen ten or more times. The chain carries TRBV12-3 or TRBV12-4 and TRBJ1-1; no clear D. V was pared by 1 base and J by 3 bases, with 9 bases between. This CDR3 is 14 amino acids long. The CDR3 loop reads CASSLGTEYTEAFF. CDR3 in DNA: TGTGCCAGCAGTTTAGGGACGGAGTACACTGAAGCTTTCTTT.

This clonotype was seen many times. CDR3 loop: CASSGRGAQPQHF. DNA for the CDR3: TGTGCCAGCAGTGGACGCGGGGCTCAGCCCCAGCATTTT. V and J are TRBV6-1 and TRBJ1-5, with D possibly matching TRBD1 (5 bases). This CDR3 comprises 13 residues. V lost 4 bases and J lost 6, with 10 bases in between. Germline V CDR1 and CDR2: MNHNS, SASEGT.